This T cell receptor beta chain was captured in a study of identical twins. This clonotype showed up just a few times. TCRdb analysed the 5' RACE reads with MiXCR anew, one entry per CDR3 protein. The table has under 800,000 distinct CDR3 sequences, roughly 20% seen once. V lost 3 bases to trimming and J lost 6 bases, with 8 bases between them. The CDR3 covers 13 residues. This sample also belongs to another study, concerning T cells expressing NK-cell markers.

The receptor comes from a woman under 30 in good health. The sample was PBMCs. V gene TRBV12-3 or TRBV12-4 combines with J gene TRBJ2-2, with D unresolved. CDR3 sequence (DNA): TGTGCCAGCAGTTTGTGGGTTCCCGGGGAGCTGTTTTTT. It yields the protein CASSLWVPGELFF.